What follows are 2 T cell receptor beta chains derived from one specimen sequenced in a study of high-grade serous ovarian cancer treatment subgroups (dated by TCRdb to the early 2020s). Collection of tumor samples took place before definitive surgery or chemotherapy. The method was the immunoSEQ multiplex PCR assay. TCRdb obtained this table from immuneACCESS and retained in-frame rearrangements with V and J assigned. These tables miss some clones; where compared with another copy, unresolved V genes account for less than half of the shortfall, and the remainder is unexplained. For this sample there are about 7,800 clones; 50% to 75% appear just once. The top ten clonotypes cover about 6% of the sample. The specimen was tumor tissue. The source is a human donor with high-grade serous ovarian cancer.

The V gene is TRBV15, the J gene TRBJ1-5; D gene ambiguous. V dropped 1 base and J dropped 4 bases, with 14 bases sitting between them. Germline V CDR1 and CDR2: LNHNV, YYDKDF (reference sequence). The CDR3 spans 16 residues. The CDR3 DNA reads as TGTGCCACCAGCAGAGCGTTGGAGAAAGATAATCAGCCCCAGCATTTT. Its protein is CATSRALEKDNQPQHF.

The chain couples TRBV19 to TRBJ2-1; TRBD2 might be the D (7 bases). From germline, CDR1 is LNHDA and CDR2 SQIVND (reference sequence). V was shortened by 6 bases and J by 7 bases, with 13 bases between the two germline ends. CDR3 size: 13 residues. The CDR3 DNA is TGTGCCAGTAGGGTGGGGGGGCTTAATGAGCAGTTCTTC. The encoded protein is CASRVGGLNEQFF.